The clone carrying this T cell receptor (beta chain) has a handful of counts. This sample is drawn from a study of blood T cell repertoires in COVID-19. Study as a whole: From T cells, B-cell-depleted T cells, or PBMCs came the material, which was cDNA or gDNA.

The CDR3 runs to 14 residues. Germline V lookup: CDR1 SGHDT, CDR2 YYEEEE. Trimming shortened V by 2 bases and J by 0 bases, and 8 bases separated the two germline ends. Per the original methods: The authors estimated nucleated cell counts from reference gene primer amplification. The table came from immunoSEQ multiplex PCR; TCRdb's copy has only in-frame clones and leaves some out. V and J calls and clone size are as listed in that table; D and trimming were resolved from the DNA. The sample lists about 230,000 clones; 70% to 85% were seen once. Material: peripheral blood. The J gene is TRBJ1-1, the V gene TRBV5-6; the D gene is possibly TRBD1 (6 bases). This TCR derives from a woman aged 40-49 years who had recovered from COVID-19. The CDR3 region has the DNA TGTGCCAGCAGCTTCACAGGGTTGAACACTGAAGCTTTCTTT. Translated, it gives CASSFTGLNTEAFF. The entire variable domain, with the rest obtained from reference TRBV5-6 and TRBJ1-1, is as follows: DAGVTQSPTHLIKTRGQQVTLRCSPKSGHDTVSWYQQALGQGPQFIFQYYEEEERQRGNFPDRFSGHQFPNYSSELNVNALLLGDSALYLCASSFTGLNTEAFFGQGTRLTVV.